This record concerns one T cell receptor beta chain sequence. Its specificity is not known. Trimming stripped 4 bases from V and 2 bases from J, with 15 bases between. The CDR3 sequence is 15 residues long. Germline assignment: CDR1 SEHNR and CDR2 FQNEAQ (reference sequence). These data originate in a study of siplizumab effects on memory and regulatory T cells. General study results and limits: Naive-or-memory phenotypes were unassignable for roughly 80-96% of proliferating CD4+ or CD8+ clones.

The method was immunoSEQ multiplex PCR; TCRdb's version includes in-frame clones alone and lacks a portion of them. Altogether around 78,000 clones are present, around 90% being singletons, with the ten largest covering around 29%. This sequence joins TRBV7-9 and TRBJ2-7; no clear D. Sequencing was carried out using CD8+ T cells sorted from blood. The sequence was collected from a human donor in good health. This CDR3 is CASSSSTILAYEQYF. Here the CDR3 DNA reads TGTGCCAGCAGCTCCTCAACCATCCTGGCCTACGAGCAGTACTTC.